The 21 T cell receptor beta chains reported below all come from one sample, sequenced in a study of OX40 agonist ivuxolimab in advanced cancers. Profiled with immunoSEQ multiplex PCR; TCRdb holds only in-frame clones, not every one. The sample yields tens of thousands of clones, approximately 84% seen once. The starting material was CD4+ or CD8+ T cells sorted from blood, obtained in a trial of the OX40 agonist ivuxolimab. The receptors originated from an adult with an advanced solid tumor such as melanoma, head and neck, liver or kidney cancer.

There are a few counts of this clone. The CDR3 region has the DNA TGTGCCAGCGGTGAGAACACTGAAGCTTTCTTT. Its protein product is CASGENTEAFF. The chain employs TRBV11-3 and TRBJ1-1; D gene uncertain. In germline, CDR1 is SGHNT, CDR2 YENEEA. The CDR3 has 11 residues. Trimming pared 8 bases from V and 1 base from J, leaving 5 bases between.

V is TRBV4-1 and J is TRBJ2-1; either TRBD1 or TRBD2 may supply D (5 bases each). The V end was cut by 0 bases, the J end by 0 bases, with 9 bases between. The CDR3 has 16 amino acids. Looked up from germline, CDR1 is MGHRA and CDR2 is YSYEKL. Here the CDR3 reads CASSQDAGSSYNEQFF. The CDR3 DNA reads as TGCGCCAGCAGCCAAGATGCAGGGAGCTCCTACAATGAGCAGTTCTTC.

This rearrangement joins TRBV11-2 to TRBJ1-1; tentative D call: TRBD1 (5 bases). The V gene's germline CDR1 is SGHAT and CDR2 FQNNGV. V was clipped by 4 bases and J by 10 bases, with 19 bases between them. This CDR3 is 14 amino acids long. This CDR3 is CASSSLGGGRRAFF. The CDR3 bases are TGTGCCAGCAGCTCACTTGGGGGGGGTAGGAGAGCTTTCTTT.

The chain recombines TRBV5-4 with TRBJ2-7; perhaps TRBD2 as D (5 bases). The length of the CDR3 is 13 residues. V was trimmed by 2 bases and J by 9 bases, leaving 15 bases between them. From germline, CDR1 is SGHNT and CDR2 YYREEE (reference sequence). The CDR3 region has the DNA TGTGCCAGCAGCTTTCACGGAGGAACGGCGCAGTACTTC. Protein: CASSFHGGTAQYF.

V is TRBV19 and J is TRBJ2-7; TRBD1 agrees at 12 bases. CDR1 is LNHDA and CDR2 is SQIVND in the germline V gene (reference sequence). The CDR3 is 14 amino acids. With 4 bases clipped from V and 5 bases from J, the junction kept 3 bases outside the gene matches. CDR3 region: CASSRDRGPNEQYF. DNA for the CDR3: TGTGCCAGTAGTAGGGACAGGGGGCCGAACGAGCAGTACTTC.

V usage is TRBV18 and J usage is TRBJ1-2; the match to TRBD1 covers 7 bases. The CDR3 is 17 amino acids. Looked up from germline, CDR1 is KGHSH and CDR2 is LQKENI. Trimming at V came to 2 bases and at J to 4 bases, leaving 13 bases not matched to a gene. The CDR3 spells CASSPNQGQRTRYGYTF. The DNA for the CDR3 is TGTGCCAGCTCACCAAACCAGGGACAGCGGACCCGCTATGGCTACACCTTC.

The J gene is TRBJ2-5, the V gene TRBV7-2; TRBD1 matches at 8 bases. This CDR3 region has 15 residues. Trimming took 6 bases from V and 2 from J; bases not matched to a gene: 8. Germline loops: CDR1 SGHTA, CDR2 FQGNSA. The CDR3 sequence: CASRDRGLGQETQYF. DNA for the CDR3: TGTGCCAGCAGAGACAGGGGACTGGGGCAAGAGACCCAGTACTTC.

The V call is TRBV11-2, the J call TRBJ2-5, with D possibly called TRBD1 or TRBD2 (5 bases each). This CDR3 has 16 residues. Germline lookup yields CDR1 SGHAT and CDR2 FQNNGV. The V end was cut by 6 bases, the J end by 1 base, with 18 bases between. The DNA for the CDR3 is TGTGCCAGCAGTCCCAATGGGGGTTTCGTCCAAGAGACCCAGTACTTC. This encodes CASSPNGGFVQETQYF.

This chain uses TRBV10-3 with TRBJ1-1, with D perhaps matching TRBD1 (5 bases). CDR3 length: 11 amino acids. Per germline, CDR1 ENHRY and CDR2 SYGVKD. V lost 10 bases and J lost 5, with 11 bases in between. The chain's CDR3 is CATRDRTEAFF. The CDR3, as DNA: TGTGCCACCAGGGATAGGACTGAAGCTTTCTTT.

The genes are TRBV7-2 and TRBJ1-5; D ambiguous. The CDR3 spans 15 residues. With 1 base removed from V and 4 bases from J, the gap between germline ends came to 11 bases. From germline, CDR1 is SGHTA and CDR2 FQGNSA. The CDR3 reads CASSLGPGPNQPQHF. CDR3 nucleotide sequence: TGTGCCAGCAGCTTAGGGCCCGGCCCTAATCAGCCCCAGCATTTT.

The chain carries TRBV18 and TRBJ1-2, with 7 bases lining up with TRBD1. CDR3 length equals 15 residues. Germline-derived CDR1 and CDR2 are KGHSH and LQKENI. V gave up 1 base and J gave up 4 bases; unmatched junction bases: 6. Here the CDR3 reads CASSPQDRPLYGYTF. CDR3 nucleotide sequence: TGTGCCAGCTCACCACAGGACAGGCCCCTCTATGGCTACACCTTC.

The chain has TRBV18 and TRBJ1-5, with TRBD1 matching over 10 bases. Germline V gives CDR1 KGHSH, CDR2 LQKENI. Trimming at V came to 6 bases and at J to 5 bases, leaving 4 bases not matched to a gene. The CDR3 has 14 amino acids. This chain's CDR3 is CASSPGTGDQPQHF. CDR3 in DNA: TGTGCCAGCTCCCCCGGGACAGGGGATCAGCCCCAGCATTTT.

The chain has TRBV5-6 and TRBJ2-7, with D possibly being TRBD1 or TRBD2 (5 bases each). The CDR3 contains 14 residues. The germline V and J ends were trimmed by 0 bases and 2 bases, with 9 bases remaining between them. From germline, CDR1 is SGHDT and CDR2 YYEEEE. CDR3: CASSLGQGAYEQYF. DNA for the CDR3: TGTGCCAGCAGCTTGGGTCAGGGAGCCTACGAGCAGTACTTC.

This chain uses TRBV11-2 with TRBJ2-3, with TRBD2 matching 7 bases. With V trimmed by 5 bases and J by 0 bases, 11 bases remained unmatched. CDR3 size: 17 residues. Germline V gives CDR1 SGHAT, CDR2 FQNNGV. As DNA, the CDR3 is TGTGCCAGCAGCCAGACCCCGGGGGGAGGGAGCACAGATACGCAGTATTTT. It translates to CASSQTPGGGSTDTQYF.

The genes are TRBV4-3 and TRBJ2-1, with 7 bases aligning to TRBD2. The V segment lost 3 bases and the J segment 6 bases; nucleotides outside the gene matches: 8. The CDR3 contains 15 residues. Germline V lookup: CDR1 LGHNA, CDR2 YSLEER. DNA for the CDR3: TGCGCCAGCAGCCAGGCGGGACTAATGGGCAATGAGCAGTTCTTC. Translation gives CASSQAGLMGNEQFF.

V is TRBV27 and J is TRBJ2-3; 9 nucleotides align to TRBD2. Germline lookup yields CDR1 MNHEY and CDR2 SMNVEV (reference sequence). CDR3 length: 13 amino acids. J lost 6 bases, V lost 8 bases, and 6 bases had no gene match. In nucleotides, the CDR3 is TGTGCCAGCTCACAGCGGGGGGTGGATACGCAGTATTTT. Translation gives CASSQRGVDTQYF.

The chain carries TRBV2 and TRBJ1-1; weak D call: TRBD1 (5 bases). This CDR3 is built from 15 residues. CDR1 is SNHLY, CDR2 FYNNEI, per germline. The V and J ends lost 3 bases and 5 bases respectively, with 16 bases between them. The CDR3 region is CASSENNPGRTEAFF. The DNA for the CDR3 is TGTGCCAGCAGTGAGAATAATCCAGGGCGAACTGAAGCTTTCTTT.

The V call is TRBV11-2, the J call TRBJ1-4, with a weak D call TRBD1 (6 bases). CDR1 is SGHAT and CDR2 is FQNNGV in the germline V gene. The ends were cut back, 0 bases at V and 8 bases at J, with 13 bases in the middle. This CDR3 region has 15 residues. CDR3 loop: CASSLDMGGSEKLFF. The CDR3 DNA is TGTGCCAGCAGCTTAGATATGGGGGGCAGCGAAAAACTGTTTTTT.

V gene TRBV7-9 combines with J gene TRBJ2-4; 12 nucleotides match TRBD2. The length of the CDR3 is 17 residues. V lost 6 bases and J lost 0; bases outside the gene matches: 6. Germline CDR1 and CDR2: SEHNR and FQNEAQ (reference sequence). DNA of the CDR3: TGTGCCAGCAGTCGGACTAGCGGGGCCCTAGCCAAAAACATTCAGTACTTC. Encoded protein: CASSRTSGALAKNIQYF.

The chain employs TRBV2 and TRBJ2-7; D is unclear. CDR3 length equals 15 residues. Trimming removed 1 base at V and 4 bases at J, with 14 bases between. Germline CDR1 reads SNHLY; CDR2 reads FYNNEI. The DNA of the CDR3 is TGTGCCAGCAGTGAAGGCATCCTCCGATCTTACGAGCAGTACTTC. Its protein is CASSEGILRSYEQYF.

The chain has TRBV29-1 and TRBJ2-5; D remains unclear. The CDR3 is made up of 12 amino acids. The V end was cut by 3 bases, the J end by 4 bases, with 9 bases between. In germline, CDR1 is SQVTM, CDR2 ANQGSEA. The CDR3 protein is CSVEGRRETQYF. The DNA for the CDR3 is TGCAGCGTTGAGGGCAGACGAGAGACCCAGTACTTC.